The sequence of this TCR beta chain was determined in a study of cytomegalovirus exposure and HLA in healthy donors. When sampled, the donors appeared nominally healthy, though they likely had unrecorded immune exposures. Details on this clone: Its antigen remains unidentified.

The PCR employed 60 Vbeta primers together with 13 Jbeta primers. Assay: immunoSEQ multiplex PCR; the TCRdb copy retains only in-frame clones and omits some. Of under 95,000 clones in the sample, 60% to 80% were seen once. Germline V gene sequence: CDR1 MNHNY, CDR2 SVGAGI (reference sequence). V shed 5 bases, J shed 5 bases, and the junction held 6 bases outside the gene matches. This CDR3 has 15 residues. Study-wide results and limits: In a later analysis, V- and J-gene trimming of beta chains associated with a DCLRE1C missense variant, replicated independently. In an earlier analysis, about 87% or about 30%: the productive usage of most TCR beta V segments.

The sample taken for sequencing was PBMCs. The TCR was taken from a man between 40 and 49 years old in good health and CMV-seronegative. The J gene is TRBJ1-6, the V gene TRBV6-6; 7 bases map to TRBD1. CDR3 region: CASSQPTGNNSPLHF. In nucleotides, the CDR3 is TGTGCCAGCAGTCAGCCGACAGGGAATAATTCACCCCTCCACTTT.